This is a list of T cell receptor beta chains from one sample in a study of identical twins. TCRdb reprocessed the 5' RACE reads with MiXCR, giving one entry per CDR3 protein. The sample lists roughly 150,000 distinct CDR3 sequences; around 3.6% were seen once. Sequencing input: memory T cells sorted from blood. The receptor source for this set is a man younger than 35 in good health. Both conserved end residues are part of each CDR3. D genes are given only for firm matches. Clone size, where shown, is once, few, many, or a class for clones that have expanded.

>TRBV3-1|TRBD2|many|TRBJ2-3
TGTGCCAGCAGCCTGGGGACTAAGGGAACGCAGTATTTT
CASSLGTKGTQYF
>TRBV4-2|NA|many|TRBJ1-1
TGTGCCAGCAGCCAAGTCGGGGACCGAGGAGCTTTCTTT
CASSQVGDRGAFF
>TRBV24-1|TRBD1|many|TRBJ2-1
TGTGCCACCAGTGATCCCGGGACAGTCCTACCCGATGAGCAGTTCTTC
CATSDPGTVLPDEQFF
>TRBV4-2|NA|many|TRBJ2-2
TGTGCCAGCAGCCCCTATAGGATCGCTCGATTAAGGGACTCCACGAACACCGGGGAGCTGTTTTTT
CASSPYRIARLRDSTNTGELFF
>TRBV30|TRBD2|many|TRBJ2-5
TGTGCCTGGAGTGTTTCTAGCGGGAGGCAAGGAGAGACCCAGTACTTC
CAWSVSSGRQGETQYF
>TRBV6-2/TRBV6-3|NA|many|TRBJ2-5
TGTGCCAGCAAAGGGACTGCCGGTTGGGAGACCCAGTACTTC
CASKGTAGWETQYF
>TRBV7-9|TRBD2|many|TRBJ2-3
TGTGCCAGCAGCCCTCCAGCGGGGGGTACAGATACGCAGTATTTT
CASSPPAGGTDTQYF
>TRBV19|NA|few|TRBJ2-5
TGTGCCAGTAGGGGCGGGTTCCTCGAGACCCAGTACTTC
CASRGGFLETQYF
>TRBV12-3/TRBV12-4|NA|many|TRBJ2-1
TGTGCCAGCAGTTTAGAGGTTTCTGCAAATGAGCAGTTCTTC
CASSLEVSANEQFF
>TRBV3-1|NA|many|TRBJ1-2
TGTGCCAGCAGCCAAGGAACGGGGAACTATGGCTACACCTTC
CASSQGTGNYGYTF
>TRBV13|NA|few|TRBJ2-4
TGTGCCAGCAGCTTCCGGTTAGCCAAAAACATTCAGTACTTC
CASSFRLAKNIQYF
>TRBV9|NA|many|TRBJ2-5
TGTGCCAGCAGCGTAGGCGCCTTTGAGACCCAGTACTTC
CASSVGAFETQYF
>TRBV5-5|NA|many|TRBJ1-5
TGTGCCAGCAGCGCTGGACAGCGGGGCAATCAGCCCCAGCATTTT
CASSAGQRGNQPQHF
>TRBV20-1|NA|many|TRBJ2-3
TGCAGTGCTGAAGATCTAGCGCGGGGCACAGATACGCAGTATTTT
CSAEDLARGTDTQYF
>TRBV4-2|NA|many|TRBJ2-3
TGTGCCAGCAGCCAAGAGTGGCGGAGCCCTGCAGATACGCAGTATTTT
CASSQEWRSPADTQYF
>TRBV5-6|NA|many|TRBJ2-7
TGTGCCAGCAGCTTGAGTAAATGGGATAGCGGCAGGGGAATCTACGAGCAGTACTTC
CASSLSKWDSGRGIYEQYF
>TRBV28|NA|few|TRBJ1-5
TGTGCCAGCAGCTTGGGGCAGGGGTTTCAGCCCCAGCATTTT
CASSLGQGFQPQHF
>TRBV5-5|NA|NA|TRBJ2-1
TGTGCCAGCAGCTTGGCCCCAGTTTCCTACAATGAGCAGTTCTTC
CASSLAPVSYNEQFF
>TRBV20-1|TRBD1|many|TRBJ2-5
TGCAGTGCTAGAGGTTGGACAGGGGAAACCCAAGAGACCCAGTACTTC
CSARGWTGETQETQYF
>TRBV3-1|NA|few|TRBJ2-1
TGTGCCAGCAGCCAAGTGGGTAGCTCCGATGAGCAGTTCTTC
CASSQVGSSDEQFF
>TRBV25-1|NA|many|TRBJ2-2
TGTGCCAGCATTGGGGTTTACCCCGGGGAGCTGTTTTTT
CASIGVYPGELFF
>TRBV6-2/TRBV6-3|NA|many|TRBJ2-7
TGTGCCAGCAGTTACTCGGAGGTCAGTTCCTACGAGCAGTACTTC
CASSYSEVSSYEQYF
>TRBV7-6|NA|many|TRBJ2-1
TGTGCCAGCAGCCCGCGGGGGACAGCCCTCTCCTACAATGAGCAGTTCTTC
CASSPRGTALSYNEQFF